The following is a T cell receptor (beta chain) sequence with its context. Its antigen is not identified. The sample comes from a study of shared clonotypes between healthy human individuals. Study-level background: The plates for each donor numbered three CD4 naive, three CD4 memory, two CD8 naive and one CD8 memory. Whole-study findings and limits: Specimens sampled were limited to blood, with tissue repertoires likely differing.

It was CD45RO-negative cells, positively selected for CCR7, that made up naive CD8 cells, with terminally differentiated effector memory CD45RA+ cells excluded. There are 14 residues in the CDR3. Germline-derived CDR1 and CDR2 are SGHTA and FQGNSA. V was pared by 7 bases and J by 6 bases, with 16 bases between. Using immunoSEQ multiplex PCR, the repertoire was profiled, and TCRdb retains in-frame clones only, with some absent. This repertoire shows around 2,100,000 clones, 85% to 95% found once; its top ten account for less than 1.5%. The origin of this receptor is a man aged 18 to 30 in good health. V usage is TRBV7-2 and J usage is TRBJ2-1; D might be TRBD2 (6 bases). Sequences were obtained from naive CD8+ T cells sorted from blood. CDR3 region: CASTLLASGNEQFF. In nucleotides, the CDR3 is TGTGCCAGCACCCTACTAGCTTCGGGCAATGAGCAGTTCTTC.